This entry is about one T cell receptor (beta chain). Its antigen is unidentified. Data came from immunoSEQ multiplex PCR; TCRdb stores just in-frame clones and leaves some out. The table includes nearly 70,000 clones, just under 95% detected once. The data are from a study of T cell clonotyping in hematopoietic cell transplantation. Study-level points and caveats: Higher Inverse Simpson Index values in graft donor and pretransplant recipient predicted broader posttransplant TCR diversity. Few recipient clonotypes overlapped donors; over 95% were de novo at given depth. Cells were unsorted, so CD4 and CD8 contributions were not separated. After transplant, recipient diversity fell while pathologically expanded clonotypes grew through day 180.

Germline assignment: CDR1 MNHEY and CDR2 SMNVEV (reference sequence). V was pared by 5 bases and J by 12 bases, with 16 bases of the junction left unmatched. The CDR3 sequence is 16 residues long. Sequenced: peripheral blood mononuclear cells. V is TRBV27 and J is TRBJ2-7, with 13 nucleotides matching TRBD2. This receptor was obtained from a man aged 50 to 59 in good health. Some clones in this sample may be carry-over from other donors' samples. The CDR3 nucleotides are TGTGCCAGCAGTACTCGACTAGCGGGGGGAATACCGTATTTGTACTTC. It specifies CASSTRLAGGIPYLYF.